Detailed here is one T cell receptor beta chain. The source of the sample is a study of blood T cell repertoires in COVID-19. The junction had 9 bases not matched to a gene; V was cut back by 5 bases and J by 3 bases. The CDR3 has 16 residues. The germline V gene encodes CDR1 MNHEY and CDR2 SMNVEV (reference sequence). Repertoires were generated with immunoSEQ multiplex PCR, while TCRdb's copy carries only in-frame clones and drops some. The sample includes about 220,000 clones, 80% to 90% seen only once; the top ten take about 2.3%. Sample: peripheral blood. The V and J genes are TRBV27 and TRBJ2-7; 11 bases fit TRBD2. The TCR sequence derives from a woman aged 40 to 50 with active or convalescent COVID-19. In DNA, the CDR3 is TGTGCCAGCAGTCCTTCTAGCGGGGGGCTCCTCTACGAGCAGTACTTC. As protein: CASSPSSGGLLYEQYF.